This T cell receptor beta chain was obtained from a study of regulatory T cells in long-lasting Graves disease. Relying on iRepertoire HTBI primers and Arm-PCR of CDR3 regions, the team built TCR beta libraries. TCRdb reanalysed the multiplex PCR reads using MiXCR and keeps one entry per CDR3 protein. Altogether fewer than 400,000 distinct CDR3 sequences are present, less than 25% being singletons, with the ten largest covering around 20%. Germline-derived CDR1 and CDR2 are SGHTA and FQGNSA. The CDR3 spans 15 residues. With 4 bases removed from V and 1 base from J, the gap between germline ends came to 12 bases. The time point denotes: persistent/refractory GD, antithyroid drugs over 5 years with positive TRAb. PBMC-extracted RNA yielded the TCR library. This clonotype was detected once.

This sequence originates from a female donor with Graves disease. V and J are TRBV7-2 and TRBJ2-3; the D is unclear. This sample comprised peripheral blood mononuclear cells (PBMCs), obtained when the disease was refractory, from a patient treated with antithyroid drugs. This CDR3 reads CASSSDWGRTDTQYF. DNA of the CDR3: TGTGCCAGCAGCTCAGATTGGGGTCGCACAGATACGCAGTATTTT.